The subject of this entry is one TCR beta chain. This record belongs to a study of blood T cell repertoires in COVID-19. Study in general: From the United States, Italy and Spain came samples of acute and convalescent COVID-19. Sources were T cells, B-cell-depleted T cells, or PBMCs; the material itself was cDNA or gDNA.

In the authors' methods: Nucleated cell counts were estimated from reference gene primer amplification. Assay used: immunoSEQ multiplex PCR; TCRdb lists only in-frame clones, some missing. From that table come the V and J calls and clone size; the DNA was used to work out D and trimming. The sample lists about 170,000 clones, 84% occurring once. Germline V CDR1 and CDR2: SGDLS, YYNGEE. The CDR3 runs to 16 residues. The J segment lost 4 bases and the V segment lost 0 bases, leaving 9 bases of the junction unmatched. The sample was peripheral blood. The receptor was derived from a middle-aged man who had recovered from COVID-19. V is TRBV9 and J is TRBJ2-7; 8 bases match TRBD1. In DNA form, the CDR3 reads TGTGCCAGCAGCGTAGCTGATTCAGGGGGCGTATACGAGCAGTACTTC. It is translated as CASSVADSGGVYEQYF.